A single sample is the source of the 23 T cell receptor beta chains below, sequenced in a study of T cell responses to AZD1222 COVID-19 vaccine. Only in-frame clones appear in the TCRdb table, and some are missing; sequencing was by immunoSEQ multiplex PCR. The sample consists of 120,000 or so clones, more than 65% of them appearing once. This specimen consisted of peripheral blood, obtained 28 days after the second AZD1222 dose. Receptor source: an adult who received the AZD1222 COVID-19 vaccine.

V and J are TRBV2 and TRBJ1-5; TRBD1 agrees at 8 bases. The germline gives CDR1 SNHLY, CDR2 FYNNEI. Trimming cost V 7 bases and J 6 bases; bases outside gene matches: 5. CDR3 size: 13 residues. The CDR3 reads CASMQGASQPQHF. CDR3 nucleotides: TGTGCCAGCATGCAGGGGGCAAGTCAGCCCCAGCATTTT.

The chain is built from TRBV19 and TRBJ2-3; no clear D gene. Trimming took off 5 bases at V and 4 bases at J, with 13 bases between the two ends. CDR3 length equals 14 residues. CDR1 and CDR2 from the germline V gene are LNHDA and SQIVND (reference sequence). The CDR3 protein is CASSPPGSSDTQYF. The CDR3 DNA reads as TGTGCCAGTAGTCCCCCGGGTTCTTCAGATACGCAGTATTTT.

The J gene is TRBJ1-6, the V gene TRBV7-8; weak D call: TRBD1 (6 bases). Germline loops: CDR1 SGHVS, CDR2 FQNEAQ. This CDR3 is built from 16 residues. V lost 1 base to trimming and J lost 8 bases, with 15 bases between them. The CDR3 sequence is CASSLVVGARDSPLHF. The CDR3 DNA follows: TGTGCCAGCAGCTTAGTAGTGGGGGCTAGGGATTCACCCCTCCACTTT.

This chain's CDR3 is CASKIRRTKKGDEQYF. The CDR3 nucleotides read TGTGCCAGCAAGATCAGGCGGACCAAAAAGGGCGACGAGCAGTACTTC. This chain uses TRBV9 with TRBJ2-7, with D unresolved. Germline V gene data show CDR1 as SGDLS and CDR2 as YYNGEE. Trimming left V 6 bases short and J 5 bases short, with 24 bases between. This CDR3 has 16 residues.

This clone was seen a few times. V usage is TRBV6-5 and J usage is TRBJ1-3; D uncertain. Germline V gene data show CDR1 as MNHEY and CDR2 as SVGAGI. Trimming cost V 7 bases and J 0 bases, with 13 bases left between them. This CDR3 is 15 amino acids long. The CDR3: CASTSPATSGNTIYF. DNA for the CDR3: TGTGCCAGCACATCGCCAGCCACCTCTGGAAACACCATATATTTT.

The CDR3 DNA reads TGTGCCACTCGGACAGGGGCCTCGGGGACCTTC. Translation: CATRTGASGTF. The chain couples TRBV6-5 to TRBJ1-2, with TRBD1 matching 9 bases. Trimming removed 10 bases from V and 14 bases from J; junction bases left unmatched: 11. The germline CDR1 and CDR2 sequences are MNHEY and SVGAGI. This CDR3 region has 11 residues.

This sequence joins TRBV19 and TRBJ1-2, with D unclear. The germline V gene has CDR1 LNHDA and CDR2 SQIVND (reference sequence). Trimming cost V 3 bases and J 10 bases, with 21 bases left between them. The CDR3 extends over 15 amino acids. The CDR3 spells CASSILAVGRPDYTF. CDR3 nucleotide sequence: TGTGCCAGTAGTATCCTCGCCGTAGGCAGGCCTGACTACACCTTC.

The J gene is TRBJ2-2, the V gene TRBV11-1; 9 positions agree with TRBD2. CDR1 and CDR2 (germline): SGHAT, FQDESV (reference sequence). The J segment lost 7 bases and the V segment lost 6 bases, leaving 6 bases of the junction unmatched. The CDR3 has 14 residues. The chain's CDR3 is CASRPGLAFGELFF. The CDR3 bases are TGTGCCAGCAGGCCGGGACTAGCCTTCGGGGAGCTGTTTTTT.

With respect to this clone: An end of the junction differs from the germline gene, which may be a read error. V and J are TRBV3-1 (or the pseudogene TRBV3-2) and TRBJ2-7; D call uncertain. The CDR3 extends over 16 amino acids. Germline V gives CDR1 LGHDT, CDR2 YNNKEL (reference sequence). CDR3 residues: CASSQGRDPASSEQYF. CDR3 sequence (DNA): TGTGCCAGCAGCCAAGGGAGAGACCCCGCCTCCTCCGAGCAGTACTTC.

V gene TRBV9 combines with J gene TRBJ1-2; a possible D gene is TRBD1 (5 bases). This CDR3 is built from 18 residues. Germline V CDR1 and CDR2: SGDLS, YYNGEE. The V end lost 4 bases, the J end lost 0 bases, and 22 bases lay between the germline ends. The CDR3 sequence is CASSRLRAEAGANYGYTF. The DNA of the CDR3 is TGTGCCAGCAGCCGCCTCCGGGCTGAGGCGGGGGCTAACTATGGCTACACCTTC.

This clone was seen a handful of times. This chain joins TRBV27 and TRBJ1-2; TRBD1 matches 9 bases. With 3 bases clipped from V and 5 bases from J, the junction kept 1 base outside the gene matches. The CDR3 is made up of 13 amino acids. Per the germline V gene, CDR1 is MNHEY and CDR2 is SMNVEV (reference sequence). CDR3 bases: TGTGCCAGCAGTTTCGGGACAGGGTATGGCTACACCTTC. The encoded protein is CASSFGTGYGYTF.

V is TRBV7-2 and J is TRBJ2-1; D is tentatively TRBD1 or TRBD2 (7 bases each). This CDR3 has 15 residues. Germline CDR1 reads SGHTA; CDR2 reads FQGNSA. V was cut by 4 bases and J by 2 bases, with 12 bases left in between. CDR3 DNA: TGTGCCAGCAGCTCCCAGGGGGGGGCCTACAATGAGCAGTTCTTC. The encoded protein is CASSSQGGAYNEQFF.

CDR3 region: CASSPLDTTNEKLFF. Written as DNA, the CDR3 is TGTGCCAGTAGTCCCCTGGACACGACTAATGAAAAACTGTTTTTT. The V and J genes are TRBV19 and TRBJ1-4; D possibly corresponds to TRBD1 (5 bases). The V and J ends lost 5 bases and 2 bases respectively, with 12 bases between them. Germline V gives CDR1 LNHDA, CDR2 SQIVND (reference sequence). The CDR3 is made up of 15 amino acids.

The gene calls are TRBV28 and TRBJ2-5, with 12 bases aligning to TRBD2. V dropped 3 bases and J dropped 0; count of bases not matched to a gene: 2. Germline CDR1 MDHEN, CDR2 SYDVKM. The CDR3 runs 16 residues. CDR3 sequence reads: CASSLWTSGDQETQYF. As DNA, the CDR3 is TGTGCCAGCAGTTTGTGGACTAGCGGGGACCAAGAGACCCAGTACTTC.

The V and J genes are TRBV30 and TRBJ1-5; D is uncertain. Per the germline V gene, CDR1 is GTSNPN and CDR2 is SVGIG (reference sequence). The V and J ends lost 0 bases and 5 bases respectively, with 8 bases between them. The length of the CDR3 is 13 residues. CDR3 nucleotides: TGTGCCTGGAGTGTTGACGGCGATCAGCCCCAGCATTTT. As protein: CAWSVDGDQPQHF.

The gene calls are TRBV4-1 and TRBJ1-4; D is unclear. Germline values: CDR1 MGHRA, CDR2 YSYEKL. The CDR3 is 15 amino acids. V shed 3 bases and J shed 0 bases, with 8 bases lying between them. CDR3 loop: CASSQQAATNEKLFF. As DNA, the CDR3 is TGCGCCAGCAGCCAGCAGGCTGCAACTAATGAAAAACTGTTTTTT.

J is TRBJ2-7 and V is TRBV29-1; 10 bases map to TRBD2. CDR3 size: 19 residues. Germline CDR1 SQVTM, CDR2 ANQGSEA. V lost 1 base, J lost 0 bases, and 15 bases stayed unmatched. CDR3 in DNA: TGCAGCGTTGAAGGCAGCCCTAGCGGGGGCTCGGCTAGCTCCTACGAGCAGTACTTC. Protein: CSVEGSPSGGSASSYEQYF.

The CDR3 loop reads CASGAGELLTGELFF. CDR3 DNA sequence: TGTGCCAGCGGAGCGGGGGAGCTGCTCACCGGGGAGCTGTTTTTT. This chain joins TRBV5-5 and TRBJ2-2; 8 positions agree with TRBD2. The germline gives CDR1 SGHKS, CDR2 YYEKEE (reference sequence). The length of the CDR3 is 15 residues. V was pared by 7 bases and J by 4 bases, with 9 bases of the junction left unmatched.

The chain recombines TRBV4-2 with TRBJ1-4; unclear D gene. Germline V CDR1 and CDR2: LGHNA, YNFKEQ. The V and J ends lost 1 base and 7 bases respectively, with 10 bases between them. This CDR3 has 14 amino acids. The CDR3 loop reads CASSQGRSAEKLFF. The CDR3 DNA follows: TGTGCCAGCAGCCAAGGGAGAAGTGCTGAAAAACTGTTTTTT.

The V call is TRBV14, the J call TRBJ2-3; 12 nucleotides line up with TRBD2. CDR1 and CDR2 from the germline V gene are SGHDN and FVKESK. V was clipped by 4 bases and J by 7 bases; unmatched bases: 3. This CDR3 comprises 14 residues. The CDR3 here is CASSLGLAGNTQYF. In nucleotides, the CDR3 is TGTGCCAGCAGCCTTGGACTAGCGGGGAATACGCAGTATTTT. Drawing the rest from reference TRBV14 and TRBJ2-3, the complete variable domain is EAGVTQFPSHSVIEKGQTVTLRCDPISGHDNLYWYRRVMGKEIKFLLHFVKESKQDESGMPNNRFLAERTGGTYSTLKVQPAELEDSGVYFCASSLGLAGNTQYFGPGTRLTVL.

V is TRBV28 and J is TRBJ1-2; the D gene is possibly TRBD1 (6 bases). CDR1 is MDHEN and CDR2 is SYDVKM in the germline V gene. Between the trimmed V and J ends, which lost 6 bases and 5 bases, there was a span of 10 bases. The CDR3 covers 12 residues. CDR3 in DNA: TGTGCCAGCAGCGGACAGTTTTATGGCTACACCTTC. Translation gives CASSGQFYGYTF.

The chain carries TRBV7-8 and TRBJ2-7; D unresolved. Germline V gene sequence: CDR1 SGHVS, CDR2 FQNEAQ. The CDR3 sequence is 12 residues long. V shed 6 bases and J shed 2 bases, with 8 bases lying between them. CDR3 nucleotides: TGTGCCAGCAGGGGGATCACCTACGAGCAGTACTTC. It encodes CASRGITYEQYF.

This clone was recorded many times. CDR3 amino acids: CASSENGLNTEAFF. The CDR3 DNA follows: TGTGCCAGCAGTGAAAATGGCCTGAACACTGAAGCTTTCTTT. The gene calls are TRBV6-1 and TRBJ1-1; D unresolved. Trimming removed 2 bases at V and 0 bases at J, with 7 bases between. Germline loops: CDR1 MNHNS, CDR2 SASEGT. The CDR3 consists of 14 residues.